The source of this T cell receptor beta chain is a study of cytomegalovirus exposure and HLA in healthy donors. Overall study results and limits: It was reported that the classifier diagnosed cytomegalovirus status with high specificity and sensitivity in both the original and validation cohorts.

Note on this clone: Its target is unknown.

It was with 60 Vbeta and 13 Jbeta primers that the PCR ran. The table came from immunoSEQ multiplex PCR; TCRdb's copy has only in-frame clones and leaves some out. The sample has around 120,000 clones, over 70% seen once. Likely unrecorded immune exposures existed in these nominally healthy donors. The germline CDR1 and CDR2 sequences are SNHLY and FYNNEI. V was pared by 6 bases and J by 5 bases, with 11 bases between. The length of the CDR3 is 13 residues. The sequenced sample was PBMCs. V is TRBV2 and J is TRBJ1-5; D not resolved. The clonotype was recovered from a female donor in good health and CMV-seropositive. The CDR3 is CASRINTDQPQHF. The CDR3 region has the DNA TGTGCCAGCAGAATAAACACAGATCAGCCCCAGCATTTT.